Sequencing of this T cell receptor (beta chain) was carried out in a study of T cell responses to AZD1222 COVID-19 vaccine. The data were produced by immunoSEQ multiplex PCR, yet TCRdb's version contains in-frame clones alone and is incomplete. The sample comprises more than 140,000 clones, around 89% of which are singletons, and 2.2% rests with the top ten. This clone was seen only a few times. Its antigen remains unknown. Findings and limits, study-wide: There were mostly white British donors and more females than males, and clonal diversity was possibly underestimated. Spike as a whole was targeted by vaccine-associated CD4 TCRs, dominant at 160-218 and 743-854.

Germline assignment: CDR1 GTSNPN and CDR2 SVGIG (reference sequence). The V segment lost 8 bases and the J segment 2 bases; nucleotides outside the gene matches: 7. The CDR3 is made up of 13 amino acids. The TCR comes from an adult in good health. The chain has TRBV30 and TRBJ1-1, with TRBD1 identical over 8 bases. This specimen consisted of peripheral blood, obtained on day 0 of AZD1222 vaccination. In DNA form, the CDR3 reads TGTGCCGCATCCGACAGGGGAAACACTGAAGCTTTCTTT. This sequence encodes CAASDRGNTEAFF. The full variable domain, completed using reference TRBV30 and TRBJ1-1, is SQTIHQWPATLVQPVGSPLSLECTVEGTSNPNLYWYRQAAGRGLQLLFYSVGIGQISSEVPQNLSASRPQDRQFILSSKKLLLSDSGFYLCAASDRGNTEAFFGQGTRLTVV.